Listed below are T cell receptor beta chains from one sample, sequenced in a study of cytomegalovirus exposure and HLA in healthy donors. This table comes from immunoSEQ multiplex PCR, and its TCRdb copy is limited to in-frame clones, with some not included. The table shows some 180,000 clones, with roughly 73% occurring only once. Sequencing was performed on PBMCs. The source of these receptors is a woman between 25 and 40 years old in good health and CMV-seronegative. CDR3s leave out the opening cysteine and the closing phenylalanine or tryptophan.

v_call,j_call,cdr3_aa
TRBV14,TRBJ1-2,ASSQYTNYGYT
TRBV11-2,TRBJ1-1,ASSQDRVNAF
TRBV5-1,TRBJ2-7,ASSLGPSGTTYEQY
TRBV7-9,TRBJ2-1,ASSLGTTAYNEQF
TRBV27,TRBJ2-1,ASSPTSGGFYNEQF
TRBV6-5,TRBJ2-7,ASSSPGGQGSYEQY
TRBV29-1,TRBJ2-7,SVEGEAFPYEQY
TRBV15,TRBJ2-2,ATSVLAGNTGELF
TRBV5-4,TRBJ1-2,ASSPDRWSNYGYT
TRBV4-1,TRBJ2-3,ASSQERDTQY
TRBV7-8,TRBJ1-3,ASSFTELGNTIY
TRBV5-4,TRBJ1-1,ASSYGTGPSGTEAF
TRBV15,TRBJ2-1,ATSRDGLAFTYNEQF
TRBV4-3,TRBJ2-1,ASSQEGLAGYNEQF
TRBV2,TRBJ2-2,ALSQGTNTGELF
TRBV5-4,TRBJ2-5,ASSLGQGGGETQY
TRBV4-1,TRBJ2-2,ASSQTSGLPGELF
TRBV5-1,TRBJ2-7,ASSDPPSGGFYEQY
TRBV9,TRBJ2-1,ASSVTGGRPVFNEQF
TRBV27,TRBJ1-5,ASSRQGRYQPQH
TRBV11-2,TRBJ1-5,ASSSMTGHKPQH
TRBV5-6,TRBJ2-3,ASSSRTGADTQY
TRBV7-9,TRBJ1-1,ASSLLQAPEAF
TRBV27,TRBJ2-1,ASRVSSYNEQF
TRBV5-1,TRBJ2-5,ASSSTSGQETQY
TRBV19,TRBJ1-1,ASSTNRGVNTEAF
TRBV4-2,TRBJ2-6,ASSHGPGLALSSGANVLT
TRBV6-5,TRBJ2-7,ASSSQTSSYEQY
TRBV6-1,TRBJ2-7,ASSGDTYYEQY
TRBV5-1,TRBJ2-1,ASSFGMGGGNNMEQF
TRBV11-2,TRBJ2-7,ATRRTSGTYEQY
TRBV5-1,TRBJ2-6,ASSSLGGANVLT
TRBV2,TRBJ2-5,ASTARLAEETQY
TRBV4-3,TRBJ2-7,ASSQEAGGQGRIDYEQY
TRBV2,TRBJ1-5,ASSPQGTSNQPQH
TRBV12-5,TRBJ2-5,ASGLARLGGGGEETQY